This paragraph reports one T cell receptor beta chain. J was trimmed by 0 bases and V by 2 bases; bases with no gene match: 8. The CDR3 is made up of 17 amino acids. The germline V gene encodes CDR1 SEHNR and CDR2 FQNEAQ (reference sequence). The source of the sample is a study of shared clonotypes between healthy human individuals. Sequencing was performed with immunoSEQ multiplex PCR; in TCRdb, only in-frame clones are kept and a portion is missing. Of some 2.3 million clones listed, approximately 93% are singletons. The rearrangement links TRBV7-9 to TRBJ2-7; 9 bases map to TRBD1. Sequenced input: naive CD4+ T cells from PBMCs. Regarding subset: CD45RA+ positively selected. This receptor was taken from a man aged 18 to 30 in good health. Some clones in this sample may be carry-over from other donors' samples. CDR3 nucleotides: TGTGCCAGCAGCTTAAGGTTATCGGGACAGGGCTCCTACGAGCAGTACTTC. It specifies CASSLRLSGQGSYEQYF.